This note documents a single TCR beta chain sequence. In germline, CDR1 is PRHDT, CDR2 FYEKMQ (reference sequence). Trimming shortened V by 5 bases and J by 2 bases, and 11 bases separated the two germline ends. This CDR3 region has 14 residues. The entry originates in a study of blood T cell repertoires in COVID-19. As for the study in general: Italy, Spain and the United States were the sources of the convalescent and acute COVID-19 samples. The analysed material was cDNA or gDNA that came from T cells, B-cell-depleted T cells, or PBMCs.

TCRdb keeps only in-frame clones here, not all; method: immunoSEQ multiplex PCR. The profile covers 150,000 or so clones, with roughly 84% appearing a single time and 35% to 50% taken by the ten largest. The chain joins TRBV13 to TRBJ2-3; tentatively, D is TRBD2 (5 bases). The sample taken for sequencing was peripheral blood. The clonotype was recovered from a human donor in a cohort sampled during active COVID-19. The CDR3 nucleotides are TGTGCCAGCAGCGGCGGGCCTTTCACAGATACGCAGTATTTT. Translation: CASSGGPFTDTQYF.